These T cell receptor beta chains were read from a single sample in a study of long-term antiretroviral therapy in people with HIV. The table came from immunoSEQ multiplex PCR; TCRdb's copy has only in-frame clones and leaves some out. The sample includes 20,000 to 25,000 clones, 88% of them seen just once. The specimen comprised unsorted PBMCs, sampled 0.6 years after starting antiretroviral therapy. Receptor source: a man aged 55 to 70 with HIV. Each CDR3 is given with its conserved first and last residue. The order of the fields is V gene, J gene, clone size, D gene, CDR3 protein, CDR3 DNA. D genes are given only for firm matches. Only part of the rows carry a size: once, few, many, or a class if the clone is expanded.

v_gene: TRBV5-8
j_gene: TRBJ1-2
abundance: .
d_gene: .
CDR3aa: CASSLGRTYGYTF
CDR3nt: TGTGCCAGCAGCTTGGGTAGGACCTATGGCTACACCTTC

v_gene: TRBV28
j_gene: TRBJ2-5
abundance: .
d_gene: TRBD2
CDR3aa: CASSLRLAGGVKTQYF
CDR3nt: TGTGCCAGCAGTTTAAGGCTAGCGGGGGGAGTGAAGACCCAGTACTTC

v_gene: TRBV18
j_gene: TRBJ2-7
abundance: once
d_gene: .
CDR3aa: CASSPRAGLSYEQYF
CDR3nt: TGTGCCAGCTCACCACGGGCAGGGCTCTCCTACGAGCAGTACTTC

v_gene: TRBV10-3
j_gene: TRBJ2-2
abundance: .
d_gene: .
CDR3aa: CAISDIGRYNTGELFF
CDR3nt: TGTGCCATCAGCGACATCGGACGGTATAACACCGGGGAGCTGTTTTTT

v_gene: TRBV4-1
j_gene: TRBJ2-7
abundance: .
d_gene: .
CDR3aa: CASSQEHGDEQYF
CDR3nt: TGCGCCAGCAGCCAAGAACACGGGGACGAGCAGTACTTC

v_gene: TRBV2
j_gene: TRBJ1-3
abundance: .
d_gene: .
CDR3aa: CAGSTGYGNTIYF
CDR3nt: TGTGCCGGATCGACAGGCTATGGAAACACCATATATTTT

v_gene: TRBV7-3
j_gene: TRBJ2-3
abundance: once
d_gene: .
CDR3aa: CASSSRASTDTQYF
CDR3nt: TGTGCCAGCAGCTCACGGGCGTCCACAGATACGCAGTATTTT

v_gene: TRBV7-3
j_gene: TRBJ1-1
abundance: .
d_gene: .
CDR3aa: CASRLQVNTEAFF
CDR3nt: TGTGCCAGCAGATTACAGGTGAACACTGAAGCTTTCTTT

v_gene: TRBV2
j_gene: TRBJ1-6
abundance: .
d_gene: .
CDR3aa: CASSAYRGGTSPLHF
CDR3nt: TGTGCCAGCAGTGCGTATCGGGGCGGCACCTCACCCCTCCACTTT

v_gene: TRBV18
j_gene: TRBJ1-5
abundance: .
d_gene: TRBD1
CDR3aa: CASSPIIVGTGDQPQHF
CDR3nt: TGTGCCAGCTCACCAATTATAGTCGGGACAGGGGACCAGCCCCAGCATTTT

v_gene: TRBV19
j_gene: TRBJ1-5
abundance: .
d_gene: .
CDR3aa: CASSISNTPYSNQPQHF
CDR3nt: TGTGCCAGTAGTATTTCTAATACGCCGTATAGCAATCAGCCCCAGCATTTT

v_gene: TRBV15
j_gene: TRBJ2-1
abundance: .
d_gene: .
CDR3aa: CATSRDAGGYNEQFF
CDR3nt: TGTGCCACCAGCAGAGATGCGGGCGGATACAATGAGCAGTTCTTC

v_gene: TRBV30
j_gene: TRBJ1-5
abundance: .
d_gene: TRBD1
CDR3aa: CAWRGTVNQPQHF
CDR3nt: TGTGCCTGGAGGGGGACAGTTAATCAGCCCCAGCATTTT

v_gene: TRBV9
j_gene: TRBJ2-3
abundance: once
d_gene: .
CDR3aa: CASSNSGRGTDTQYF
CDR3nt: TGTGCCAGCAGCAATTCTGGTCGGGGCACAGATACGCAGTATTTT

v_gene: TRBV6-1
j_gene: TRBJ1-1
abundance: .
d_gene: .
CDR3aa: CASSERGDTEAFF
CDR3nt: TGTGCCAGCAGTGAAAGGGGCGACACTGAAGCTTTCTTT

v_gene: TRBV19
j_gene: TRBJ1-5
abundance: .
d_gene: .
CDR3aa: CASSREGQPQHF
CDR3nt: TGTGCCAGTAGTAGGGAGGGTCAGCCCCAGCATTTT

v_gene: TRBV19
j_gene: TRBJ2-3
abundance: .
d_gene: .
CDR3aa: CASSIGPDTQYF
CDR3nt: TGTGCCAGTAGTATAGGGCCCGATACGCAGTATTTT

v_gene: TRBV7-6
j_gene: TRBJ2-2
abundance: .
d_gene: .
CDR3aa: CASSQKSGLTGELFF
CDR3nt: TGTGCCAGCAGCCAGAAATCGGGACTCACCGGGGAGCTGTTTTTT

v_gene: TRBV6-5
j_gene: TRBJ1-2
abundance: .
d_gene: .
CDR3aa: CASSYSSEAGSYTF
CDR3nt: TGTGCCAGCAGTTACTCCTCCGAGGCGGGTAGCTACACCTTC

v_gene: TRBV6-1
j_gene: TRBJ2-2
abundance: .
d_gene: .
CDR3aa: CATQRLLITGELFF
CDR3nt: TGTGCCACCCAAAGGCTGCTAATTACCGGGGAGCTGTTTTTT

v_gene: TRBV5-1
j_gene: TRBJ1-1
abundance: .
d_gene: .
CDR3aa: CASSSWVGPNTEAFF
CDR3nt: TGCGCCAGCAGCTCCTGGGTCGGGCCGAACACTGAAGCTTTCTTT

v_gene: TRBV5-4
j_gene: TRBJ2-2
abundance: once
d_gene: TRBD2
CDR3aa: CASSSSGGAVPGELFF
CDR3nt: TGTGCCAGCAGCTCTAGCGGGGGGGCTGTGCCCGGGGAGCTGTTTTTT

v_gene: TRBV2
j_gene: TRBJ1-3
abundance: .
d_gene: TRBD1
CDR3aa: CASSAGTGVGNTIYF
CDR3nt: TGTGCCAGCAGTGCCGGGACAGGGGTTGGAAACACCATATATTTT

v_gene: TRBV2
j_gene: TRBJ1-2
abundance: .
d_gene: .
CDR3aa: CASRAETYGYTF
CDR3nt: TGTGCCAGCAGAGCTGAAACCTATGGCTACACCTTC

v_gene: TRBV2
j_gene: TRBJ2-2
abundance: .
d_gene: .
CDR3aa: CASDSVGIGELFF
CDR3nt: TGTGCCAGCGACTCCGTGGGCATCGGGGAGCTGTTTTTT

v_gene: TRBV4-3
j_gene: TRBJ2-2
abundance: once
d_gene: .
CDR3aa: CASSQSTGELFF
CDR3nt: TGCGCCAGCAGCCAATCCACCGGGGAGCTGTTTTTT

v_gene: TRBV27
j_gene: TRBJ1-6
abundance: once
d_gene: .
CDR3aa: CASSPGAAYNSPLHF
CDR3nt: TGTGCCAGCAGCCCGGGGGCAGCCTATAATTCACCCCTCCACTTT

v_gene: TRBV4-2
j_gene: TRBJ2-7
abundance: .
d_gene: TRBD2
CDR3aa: CASSKRGARGLATPYEQYF
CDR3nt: TGTGCCAGCAGCAAAAGGGGGGCGCGGGGACTAGCGACACCCTACGAGCAGTACTTC

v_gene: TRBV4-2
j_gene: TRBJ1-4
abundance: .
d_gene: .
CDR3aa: CASSQGGLWGENEKLFF
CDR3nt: TGTGCCAGCAGCCAGGGGGGGTTGTGGGGTGAAAATGAAAAACTGTTTTTT

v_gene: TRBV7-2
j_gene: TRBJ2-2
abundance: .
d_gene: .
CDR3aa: CASSPWGGELFF
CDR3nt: TGTGCCAGCAGCCCCTGGGGCGGGGAGCTGTTTTTT

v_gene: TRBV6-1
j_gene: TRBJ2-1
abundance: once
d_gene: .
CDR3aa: CASSEQGLLYNEQFF
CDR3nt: TGTGCCAGCAGTGAACAGGGGTTACTCTACAATGAGCAGTTCTTC

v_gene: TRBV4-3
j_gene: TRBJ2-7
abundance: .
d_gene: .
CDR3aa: CASSQEPGTYEQYF
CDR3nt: TGCGCCAGCAGCCAAGAACCAGGTACCTACGAGCAGTACTTC

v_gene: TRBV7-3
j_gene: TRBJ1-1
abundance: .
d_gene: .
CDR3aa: CASSPWTVKATEAFF
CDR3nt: TGTGCCAGCAGCCCATGGACGGTCAAGGCGACTGAAGCTTTCTTT

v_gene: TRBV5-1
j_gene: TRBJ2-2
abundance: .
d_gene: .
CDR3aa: CASSILPTTGKNTGELFF
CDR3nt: TGCGCCAGCAGTATTCTCCCGACCACAGGGAAGAACACCGGGGAGCTGTTTTTT

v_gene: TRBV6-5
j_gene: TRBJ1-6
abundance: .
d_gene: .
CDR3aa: CASTQVATSNSPLHF
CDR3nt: TGTGCCAGCACCCAAGTTGCGACAAGTAATTCACCCCTCCACTTT

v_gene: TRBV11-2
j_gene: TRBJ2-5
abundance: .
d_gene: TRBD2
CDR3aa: CATTGGPDKETQYF
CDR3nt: TGTGCCACCACGGGGGGGCCAGACAAAGAGACCCAGTACTTC

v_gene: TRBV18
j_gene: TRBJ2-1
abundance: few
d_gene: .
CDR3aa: CASSGQSNEQFF
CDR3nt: TGTGCCAGCTCCGGACAGAGCAATGAGCAGTTCTTC